This TCR beta chain was documented in a study of vaccination effects on CD4 cells after COVID-19. The length of the CDR3 is 15 residues. Germline V gene sequence: CDR1 KGHDR, CDR2 SFDVKD. Trimming left V 5 bases short and J 2 bases short, with 12 bases between. Study-wide results and caveats: In the late period after vaccination, infection- and vaccine-induced clones contracted markedly. Vaccine-induced clones in healthy vaccinees cross-reacted with common cold coronaviruses in only 1 of 255 cases.

Comments on this clone: No antigen is known for it.

Within the ViraFEST assay, antigen-specific CD4+ T cells underwent expansion with viral peptide pools prior to sequencing. Investigators separated out CD4+ T cells once approximately 10 days of culture had passed. Vaccination of participants consisted of two doses of either the BNT162b2 or mRNA-1273 vaccine. A half-volume exchange with IL-2 medium occurred on days 3 and 7. The protocol was immunoSEQ multiplex PCR, while the TCRdb copy is restricted to in-frame clones and leaves out a portion. The sample shows approximately 61,000 clones, 73% of them seen only once. This TCR was recovered from a human donor who received a COVID-19 vaccine. The source material was CD4+ T cells from PBMCs cultured with HCoV-229E spike peptides, sampled after COVID-19 vaccination. The rearrangement joins TRBV24-1 to TRBJ1-5; TRBD1 might be the D (5 bases). The CDR3 sequence: CATSAGGWGNQPQHF. The CDR3 coding sequence is TGTGCCACCAGTGCTGGGGGATGGGGCAATCAGCCCCAGCATTTT.